This TCR beta chain appears in the sequencing data of a study of shared clonotypes between healthy human individuals. Study results and caveats: Clonotype sharing among donors likely depends on sequencing depth. Shared across a few donors were about 4.6% of the naive CD4 clonotypes.

The assay was run at deep level. The authors' processing: Junction-only sequences produced by ImmunoSEQ had no quality scores, so filtering differed. Measured with immunoSEQ multiplex PCR; TCRdb has only the in-frame clones, and not every one. For V, J and clone size, that table is used; D and trimming come from the DNA. In the table there are nearly 2 million clones, approximately 95% of which are singletons. Germline V gives CDR1 SEHNR, CDR2 FQNEAQ (reference sequence). Losses at the gene ends were 5 bases for V and 4 bases for J; bases not matched to a gene: 11. This CDR3 has 15 residues. Naivety among CD8 cells was defined by CD45RO negativity and positive CCR7 selection, thereby excluding terminally differentiated effector memory CD45RA+ cells. As regards this clone: What it binds is not known.

Sequences were obtained from naive CD8+ T cells sorted from blood. The receptor was isolated from a man between 18 and 29 years old in good health. The V gene is TRBV7-9, the J gene TRBJ2-7; TRBD2 aligns across 7 bases. CDR3 sequence (DNA): TGTGCCAGCAGCCCCGGGACTATACTAAGTTACGAGCAGTACTTC. Protein: CASSPGTILSYEQYF.